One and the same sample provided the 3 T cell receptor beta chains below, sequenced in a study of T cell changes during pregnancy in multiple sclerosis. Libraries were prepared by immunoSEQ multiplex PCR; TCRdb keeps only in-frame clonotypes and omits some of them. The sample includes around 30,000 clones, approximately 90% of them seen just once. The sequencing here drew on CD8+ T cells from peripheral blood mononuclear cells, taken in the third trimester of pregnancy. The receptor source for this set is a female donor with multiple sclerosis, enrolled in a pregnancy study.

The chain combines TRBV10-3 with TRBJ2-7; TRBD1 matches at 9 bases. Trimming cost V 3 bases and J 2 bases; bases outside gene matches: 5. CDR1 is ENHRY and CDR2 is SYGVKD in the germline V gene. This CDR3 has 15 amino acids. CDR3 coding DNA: TGTGCCATCAGTGACCCGGGACAGGGAGCCTACGAGCAGTACTTC. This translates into CAISDPGQGAYEQYF.

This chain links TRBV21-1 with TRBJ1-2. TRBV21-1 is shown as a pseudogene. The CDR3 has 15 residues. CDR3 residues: CASSTDKEGNYGYTF. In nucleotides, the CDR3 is TGTGCCAGCAGTACGGATAAGGAGGGCAACTATGGCTACACCTTC.

The chain's CDR3 is CASSLGQGAGYTF. The CDR3 DNA sequence: TGTGCCAGCAGTCTAGGACAGGGGGCTGGCTACACCTTC. This rearrangement joins TRBV2 to TRBJ1-2; 11 nucleotides agree with TRBD1. V shed 5 bases and J 7 bases; nucleotides not matched to a gene: 3. Looked up from germline, CDR1 is SNHLY and CDR2 is FYNNEI. The CDR3 is 13 residues long.